This TCR beta chain was found in a study of CD4+ T cells in melanoma. Study-wide points: Neoantigen-specific CD4+ T cells in melanoma reportedly had diverse differentiation states. CD8+ T cell, macrophage and B cell function reportedly correlated with neoantigen-specific CD4+ T cells.

Sequenced by immunoSEQ multiplex PCR; TCRdb stores in-frame clones only, minus some. The table lists tens of thousands of clones, over 60% of them singletons. The CDR3 spans 13 residues. Trimming shortened V by 1 base and J by 5 bases, and 6 bases separated the two germline ends. The germline gives CDR1 LNHNV, CDR2 YYDKDF (reference sequence). As concerns this clone: Its antigen is not identified.

The material sequenced was tumor tissue. This receptor was obtained from a human donor with melanoma. The chain carries TRBV15 and TRBJ2-1; no firm D call. Written as DNA, the CDR3 is TGTGCCACCAGCAGAGCCTACAACAATGAGCAGTTCTTC. This translates into CATSRAYNNEQFF.